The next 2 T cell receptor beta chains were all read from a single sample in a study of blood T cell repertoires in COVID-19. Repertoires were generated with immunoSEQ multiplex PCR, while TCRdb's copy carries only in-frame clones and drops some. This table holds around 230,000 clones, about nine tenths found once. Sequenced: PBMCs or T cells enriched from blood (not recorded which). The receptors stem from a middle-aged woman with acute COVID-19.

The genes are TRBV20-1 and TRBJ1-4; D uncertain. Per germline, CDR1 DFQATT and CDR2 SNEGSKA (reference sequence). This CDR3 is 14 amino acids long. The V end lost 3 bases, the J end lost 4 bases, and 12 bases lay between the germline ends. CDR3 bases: TGCAGTGCTAGTTTTGTCGAGGGTAATGAAAAACTGTTTTTT. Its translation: CSASFVEGNEKLFF.

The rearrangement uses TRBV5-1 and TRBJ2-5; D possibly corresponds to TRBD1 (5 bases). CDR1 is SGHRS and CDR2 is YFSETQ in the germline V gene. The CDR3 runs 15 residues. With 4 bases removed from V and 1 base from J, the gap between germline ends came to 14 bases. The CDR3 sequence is CASSPMGQIQETQYF. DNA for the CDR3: TGCGCCAGCAGCCCTATGGGGCAGATCCAAGAGACCCAGTACTTC.